This entry lists 5 T cell receptor beta chains sequenced from one sample in a study of blood T cell repertoires in COVID-19. Sequencing was performed with immunoSEQ multiplex PCR; in TCRdb, only in-frame clones are kept and a portion is missing. The profile shows fewer than 300,000 clones, over 65% of them singletons. The sequenced sample was peripheral blood. The receptors stem from a woman older than 75 with acute or convalescent COVID-19.

The chain combines TRBV19 with TRBJ1-1; perhaps TRBD1 as D (5 bases). CDR3 length: 15 residues. V dropped 4 bases and J dropped 0 bases, with 12 bases sitting between them. Germline loops: CDR1 LNHDA, CDR2 SQIVND (reference sequence). The CDR3 is CASSKTDRMNTEAFF. The CDR3 DNA sequence: TGTGCCAGTAGTAAGACAGACAGAATGAACACTGAAGCTTTCTTT. Combining the CDR3 with reference TRBV19 and TRBJ1-1 gives the whole variable domain DGGITQSPKYLFRKEGQNVTLSCEQNLNHDAMYWYRQDPGQGLRLIYYSQIVNDFQKGDIAEGYSVSREKKESFPLTVTSAQKNPTAFYLCASSKTDRMNTEAFFGQGTRLTVV.

The chain combines TRBV12-3 or TRBV12-4 with TRBJ1-2; 8 bases agree with TRBD1. The CDR3 is 13 amino acids. V lost 5 bases, J lost 5 bases, and 4 bases stayed unmatched. In DNA form, the CDR3 reads TGTGCCAGCAGTCAGGGACAGGTTTATGGCTACACCTTC. It encodes CASSQGQVYGYTF.

The count of this clone is one. The chain employs TRBV2 and TRBJ2-1, with 11 bases that match TRBD2. This CDR3 is 16 amino acids long. Germline V CDR1 and CDR2: SNHLY, FYNNEI. Trimming at V came to 6 bases and at J to 5 bases, leaving 9 bases not matched to a gene. The CDR3 DNA reads as TGTGCCAGCAGGAAGGAGGGACTAGCGGCTAACAATGAGCAGTTCTTC. Translated: CASRKEGLAANNEQFF.

This rearrangement joins TRBV6-5 to TRBJ1-2; TRBD1 matches 10 bases. Per germline, CDR1 MNHEY and CDR2 SVGAGI. This CDR3 is 15 amino acids long. The trim removed 6 bases at V and 6 bases at J, leaving 10 bases unmatched. DNA of the CDR3: TGTGCCAGCAGGGCCCGTGGGACAGGGGTAGATGGCTACACCTTC. Translation gives CASRARGTGVDGYTF.

The V call is TRBV6-5, the J call TRBJ2-3; the match to TRBD2 covers 11 bases. Germline loops: CDR1 MNHEY, CDR2 SVGAGI. The CDR3 runs 15 residues. V shed 4 bases, J shed 4 bases, and the junction held 4 bases outside the gene matches. The CDR3 sequence is CASSLTSGSADTQYF. The DNA for the CDR3 is TGTGCCAGCAGTTTAACTAGCGGGAGTGCAGATACGCAGTATTTT.